The sequence of this T cell receptor (beta chain) was determined in a study of cytomegalovirus exposure and HLA in healthy donors. Overall study results and limits: A list of around 160 TCR beta chains associated with cytomegalovirus was given.

Per germline, CDR1 SGHDT and CDR2 YYEEEE. The CDR3 runs 18 residues. V lost 3 bases, J lost 4 bases, and 6 bases stayed unmatched. The table lists this clone with a few counts. Its specificity is not known. Assay: immunoSEQ multiplex PCR; the TCRdb copy retains only in-frame clones and omits some. The repertoire holds about 130,000 clones, with 70% to 85% as singletons. Material for sequencing was PBMCs. This receptor was identified in a man aged 30-40 years in good health and CMV-seropositive. The chain links TRBV5-6 to TRBJ2-2; TRBD2 matches at 16 bases. Written as DNA, the CDR3 is TGTGCCAGCAGCTCCCCGGGACTAGCGGGGGGGCCCACCGGGGAGCTGTTTTTT. Translation: CASSSPGLAGGPTGELFF.